This T cell receptor (beta chain) derives from a study of T cells in Graves' hyperthyroidism and ophthalmopathy. RNA transcripts gave rise to amplified TCR beta CDR3 regions. Researchers ran a first-round RT-PCR on the TCR CDR3 using the HTBI primer set. From the multiplex PCR reads, TCRdb called clonotypes with MiXCR, one entry per CDR3 protein. The sample has roughly 560,000 distinct CDR3 sequences, roughly 15% seen once. Researchers barred patients who had uncontrolled infection, other autoimmune disease, pregnancy or lactation. Germline V gives CDR1 LNHNV, CDR2 YYDKDF (reference sequence). The CDR3 extends over 16 amino acids. The ends lost 0 bases at V and 5 bases at J; junction bases unmatched: 8.

The sequence was obtained from a woman aged 40 to 55 with Graves' ophthalmopathy. The chain carries TRBV15 and TRBJ2-7; 9 positions agree with TRBD2. Sequencing used blood. Here the CDR3 DNA reads TGTGCCACCAGCAGAGATTTAGCGGGAGACATCCACGAGCAGTACTTC. Protein sequence: CATSRDLAGDIHEQYF. Variable domain in full (rest from reference TRBV15 and TRBJ2-7): DAMVIQNPRYQVTQFGKPVTLSCSQTLNHNVMYWYQQKSSQAPKLLFHYYDKDFNNEADTPDNFQSRRPNTSFCFLDIRSPGLGDTAMYLCATSRDLAGDIHEQYFGPGTRLTVT.